This TCR beta chain derives from a study of T-cell reconstitution after alpha-beta-depleted transplantation in children. The authors prepared the TCRbeta library with unique molecular identifiers. TCRdb analysed the PCR reads with MiXCR anew, one entry per CDR3 protein. The sample yields 450,000 to 600,000 distinct CDR3 sequences, approximately 32% seen once. V was pared by 4 bases and J by 0 bases, with 10 bases between. CDR3 size: 14 residues. From germline, CDR1 is SQVTM and CDR2 ANQGSEA. This receptor was identified in a human donor who donated a stem cell graft to a child with aplastic anemia. This rearrangement joins TRBV29-1 to TRBJ1-3; D gene unclear. Material: PBMCs from the stem cell graft donor, obtained from the stem cell graft. Here the CDR3 DNA reads TGCAGCGTTGCTGAGCGATCCTCTGGAAACACCATATATTTT. It codes for CSVAERSSGNTIYF.